This T cell receptor beta chain came from a study of neurological immune-mediated disorders. This clonotype was observed many times. Germline V gene sequence: CDR1 LGHDT, CDR2 YNNKEL (reference sequence). The CDR3 sequence is 15 residues long. V was pared by 1 base and J by 3 bases, with 12 bases between. TCRdb recomputed calls from the 5' RACE reads with MiXCR, one row per CDR3 protein. The sample contains over 13,000 distinct CDR3 sequences, 10% of which appear only once. The receptor's source is a middle-aged woman in good health. Sequenced input: PBMCs. The chain employs TRBV3-1 and TRBJ1-2; the D gene is possibly TRBD1 (6 bases). The CDR3 spells CASSQGSGAHYGYTF. The CDR3 DNA reads TGTGCCAGCAGCCAAGGGTCGGGGGCCCACTATGGCTACACCTTC.